The source of this TCR beta chain is a study of control samples from healthy donors and cancer patients. V was clipped by 0 bases and J by 4 bases, with 19 bases between them. The CDR3 is 17 residues long. From germline, CDR1 is SGDLS and CDR2 YYNGEE. Sequencing used immunoSEQ multiplex PCR; TCRdb keeps in-frame clones, though not all of them. The sample has about 100,000 clones, roughly 90% seen once; the top ten hold 18%. V is TRBV9 and J is TRBJ1-1; maybe TRBD1 (5 bases). The specimen sequenced was blood. The source is a woman aged 50 to 60 in good health. The CDR3 loop reads CASSVEDKGWMGTEAFF. For the CDR3, the DNA is TGTGCCAGCAGCGTAGAGGACAAAGGATGGATGGGCACTGAAGCTTTCTTT. Complete variable domain (other parts from reference TRBV9 and TRBJ1-1): DSGVTQTPKHLITATGQRVTLRCSPRSGDLSVYWYQQSLDQGLQFLIQYYNGEERAKGNILERFSAQQFPDLHSELNLSSLELGDSALYFCASSVEDKGWMGTEAFFGQGTRLTVV.